This is a list of T cell receptor beta chains from one sample in a study of OX40 agonist ivuxolimab in advanced cancers. Sequenced by immunoSEQ multiplex PCR; TCRdb stores in-frame clones only, minus some. Of about 80,000 clones listed, around nine tenths are singletons. This sample comprised CD4+ or CD8+ T cells sorted from blood, obtained in a trial of the OX40 agonist ivuxolimab. The receptors derive from an adult with an advanced solid tumor such as melanoma, head and neck, liver or kidney cancer. CDR3s include the opening cysteine and the closing phenylalanine or tryptophan. D genes are given only for firm matches. The size of a clone is reported for some rows only, either as once, few or many, or as a class for expanded clones.

V gene	clone size	J gene	D gene	CDR3 DNA	CDR3 protein
TRBV9	NA	TRBJ2-5	NA	TGTGCCAGCAGCGTAGGACAAATGGAGACCCAGTACTTC	CASSVGQMETQYF
TRBV19	NA	TRBJ1-2	NA	TGTGCCAGTAAAGCAGGGAACTATGGCTACACCTTC	CASKAGNYGYTF
TRBV7-2	NA	TRBJ1-5	NA	TGTGCCAGCAGCTTATCCTCGAGCAATCAGCCCCAGCATTTT	CASSLSSSNQPQHF
TRBV7-8	NA	TRBJ2-7	TRBD1	TGTGCCAGCAGCACGGAAACAGGGGGCCTTTCCTACGAGCAGTACTTC	CASSTETGGLSYEQYF
TRBV9	NA	TRBJ2-1	TRBD2	TGTGCCAGCAGCGTAGCCCCGACTAGCGGAATGAATGAGCAGTTCTTC	CASSVAPTSGMNEQFF
TRBV4-1	NA	TRBJ1-2	NA	TGCGCCAGCAGCCAAGATTTGACCAGGAGGAGCCACACCTTC	CASSQDLTRRSHTF
TRBV7-2	NA	TRBJ2-5	TRBD2	TGTGCCAGCAGGCCAGACGTGGCTAGCGGGGGAGAGACCCAGTACTTC	CASRPDVASGGETQYF
TRBV11-3	NA	TRBJ1-1	TRBD1	TGTGCCAGCAGCCTGGGACAGGTGAACACTGAAGCTTTCTTT	CASSLGQVNTEAFF
TRBV2	NA	TRBJ2-5	TRBD1	TGTGCCAGCAGCCACTCAGGACAGGGATTGAGGGAGACCCAGTACTTC	CASSHSGQGLRETQYF
TRBV11-2	NA	TRBJ2-3	NA	TGTGCCAGCACCCGCACAGATACGCAGTATTTT	CASTRTDTQYF
TRBV28	NA	TRBJ1-2	TRBD1	TGTGCCAGCAGTTTAGGGGGGACAGTCATTTATGGCTACACCTTC	CASSLGGTVIYGYTF
TRBV7-2	NA	TRBJ2-1	NA	TGTGCCAGCAGCTCCTCGACGGACTACAATGAGCAGTTCTTC	CASSSSTDYNEQFF
TRBV27	NA	TRBJ1-2	NA	TGTGCCAGCAGTCCGGACAGAAACTATGGCTACACCTTC	CASSPDRNYGYTF
TRBV7-3	NA	TRBJ2-3	NA	TGTGCCAGCAGCTTAATGGGGCATGAAGGGGATACGCAGTATTTT	CASSLMGHEGDTQYF
TRBV5-4	NA	TRBJ2-3	NA	TGTGCCAGCAGCTCATATAGTGGGGGGGCGGGAGATACGCAGTATTTT	CASSSYSGGAGDTQYF
TRBV5-1	NA	TRBJ1-1	TRBD1	TGCGCCAGCAGCTTTACAGGGGCGGGAGGAGGCACTGAAGCTTTCTTT	CASSFTGAGGGTEAFF
TRBV7-2	NA	TRBJ2-7	NA	TGTGCCAGCAGCTTGGCCCCGTCGGAGCAGTACTTC	CASSLAPSEQYF
TRBV19	few	TRBJ1-1	NA	TGTGCCAGTAGTGACAGAGCCCAAAACACTGAAGCTTTCTTT	CASSDRAQNTEAFF
TRBV4-3	NA	TRBJ2-3	TRBD2	TGCGCCAGCAGCCAAATCTCGGGCGGGGGGATGTTCACAGATACGCAGTATTTT	CASSQISGGGMFTDTQYF
TRBV7-9	NA	TRBJ2-5	NA	TGTGCCAGCAGCTTACAGGGGCTTTCAGAGACCCAGTACTTC	CASSLQGLSETQYF
TRBV19	NA	TRBJ1-4	NA	TGTGCCAGTAGTATTGGGGACCGAAATGAAAAACTGTTTTTT	CASSIGDRNEKLFF
TRBV6-5	NA	TRBJ1-1	NA	TGTGCCAGCAGTTCCGGGACCGAAGCTTTCTTT	CASSSGTEAFF
TRBV7-2	NA	TRBJ2-7	NA	TGTGCCAGCAGCTCAACACTGAGCGAGCAGTACTTC	CASSSTLSEQYF
TRBV19	once	TRBJ2-7	NA	TGTGCCAGTAGTCAAGGGGGACTCGCGGGCGAGCAGTACTTC	CASSQGGLAGEQYF
TRBV6-1	NA	TRBJ2-5	TRBD1	TGTGCCAGCAGTGAATTCCAGGGGGTCGGAGAGACCCAGTACTTC	CASSEFQGVGETQYF
TRBV6-5	NA	TRBJ2-7	NA	TGTGCCAGCAGTAACCACAGGGATGGGCAGTACTTC	CASSNHRDGQYF
TRBV4-3	NA	TRBJ1-5	NA	TGCGCCAGCAGCCAAGACACAATTCAGCCCCAGCATTTT	CASSQDTIQPQHF
TRBV19	NA	TRBJ2-1	TRBD1	TGTGCCAGTACCGATCCGGGACAGGGGTTGAATGAGCAGTTCTTC	CASTDPGQGLNEQFF
TRBV28	NA	TRBJ2-1	NA	TGTGCCAGCAGTTTCTACACGAATATTTTTAGGTCCTACAATGAGCAGTTCTTC	CASSFYTNIFRSYNEQFF
TRBV7-9	NA	TRBJ2-3	NA	TGTGCCAGCAGGGACGTCGGGGATACGCAGTATTTT	CASRDVGDTQYF